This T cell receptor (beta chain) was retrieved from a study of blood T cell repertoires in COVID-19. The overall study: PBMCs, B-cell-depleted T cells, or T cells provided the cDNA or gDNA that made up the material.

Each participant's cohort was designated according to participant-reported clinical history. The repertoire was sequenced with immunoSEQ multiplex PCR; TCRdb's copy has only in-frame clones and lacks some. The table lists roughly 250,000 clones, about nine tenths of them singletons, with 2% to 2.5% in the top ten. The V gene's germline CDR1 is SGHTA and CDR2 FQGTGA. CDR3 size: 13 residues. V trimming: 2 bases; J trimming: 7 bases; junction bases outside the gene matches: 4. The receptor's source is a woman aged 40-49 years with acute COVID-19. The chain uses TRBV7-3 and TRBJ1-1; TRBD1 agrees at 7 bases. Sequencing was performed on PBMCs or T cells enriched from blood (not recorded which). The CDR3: CASSLPPGGEAFF. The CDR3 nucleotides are TGTGCCAGCAGCTTACCCCCAGGGGGTGAAGCTTTCTTT. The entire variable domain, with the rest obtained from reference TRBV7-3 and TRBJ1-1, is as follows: GAGVSQTPSNKVTEKGKYVELRCDPISGHTALYWYRQSLGQGPEFLIYFQGTGAADDSGLPNDRFFAVRPEGSVSTLKIQRTERGDSAVYLCASSLPPGGEAFFGQGTRLTVV.